This TCR beta chain was sequenced for a study of T-cell memory formation after mild COVID-19. Overall study findings and caveats: Contracting clones, day 15 to 85, had balanced CD4/CD8, and later expanders favored CD4+. Contracting CD4+ clones were located mainly in CM and EM, and CD8+ clones in EMRA.

TCRdb itself ran the 5' RACE reads through MiXCR, one entry per CDR3 protein. The sample consists of under 650,000 distinct CDR3 sequences, approximately 18% of them appearing once. This clonotype was detected a few times. What it binds is not known. V lost 5 bases and J 0 bases, leaving 14 bases between the germline ends. Germline V CDR1 and CDR2: SGHVS, FQNEAQ. The CDR3 covers 16 residues. The TCR sequence derives from an adult woman who had mild COVID-19 (a few samples of this study predate the infection). Cell type and time point are not known. Sequencing was carried out using PBMCs or a T cell subset sorted from them (not recorded which). The V call is TRBV7-8, the J call TRBJ1-5; possibly TRBD1 for D (5 bases). CDR3 amino acids: CASSPLGGYSNQPQHF. The CDR3, as DNA: TGTGCCAGCAGCCCCCTGGGGGGTTATAGCAATCAGCCCCAGCATTTT.